The 16 T cell receptor beta chains in this list originate from one sample, sequenced in a study of blood T cell repertoires in COVID-19. Assay used: immunoSEQ multiplex PCR; TCRdb lists only in-frame clones, some missing. The table lists fewer than 350,000 clones, around 85% of them singletons. The sequenced material came from PBMCs or T cells enriched from blood (not recorded which). These receptors were taken from a woman in her forties or fifties who had recovered from COVID-19.

The chain is built from TRBV21-1 and TRBJ1-5; TRBD1, the table's D call, was not compared with the DNA. TRBV21-1 is marked as a pseudogene. The CDR3 sequence is 14 residues long. CDR3 sequence: CASTKQGRREPQHF. In DNA form, the CDR3 reads TGTGCCAGCACAAAACAGGGACGTAGGGAGCCCCAGCATTTT.

In this sample, this clone turned up once. This chain joins TRBV4-3 and TRBJ1-6; 9 bases align to TRBD1. Germline V CDR1 and CDR2: LGHNA, YSLEER. The V segment lost 2 bases and the J segment 8 bases; nucleotides outside the gene matches: 10. The CDR3 is 17 amino acids. CDR3 region: CASSQWTGAGNYSPLHF. The CDR3 DNA sequence: TGCGCCAGCAGCCAATGGACAGGGGCAGGGAATTATTCACCCCTCCACTTT.

This clone is a singleton in its sample. The chain has TRBV10-1 and TRBJ1-1; D is ambiguous. CDR1 WNHNN and CDR2 SYGVQD come from the germline V gene (reference sequence). Trimming took 5 bases from V and 2 from J, leaving 12 bases between them. The length of the CDR3 is 14 residues. Here the CDR3 reads CASSSGRRNTEAFF. For the CDR3, the DNA is TGCGCCAGCAGTAGCGGCAGGCGAAACACTGAAGCTTTCTTT.

This chain links TRBV7-4 with TRBJ2-7; 10 nucleotides line up with TRBD2. The junction had 10 bases not matched to a gene; V was cut back by 4 bases and J by 4 bases. CDR1 and CDR2 (germline): SGHVT, SQSDAQ. The CDR3 is made up of 16 amino acids. CDR3 sequence: CASSCLAGVGSYEQYF. CDR3 nucleotides: TGTGCCAGCAGCTGTCTAGCGGGGGTAGGGTCTTACGAGCAGTACTTC.

This chain joins TRBV5-1 and TRBJ1-1; D is uncertain. CDR3 length equals 13 residues. Trimming took off 0 bases at V and 6 bases at J, with 9 bases between the two ends. Looked up from germline, CDR1 is SGHRS and CDR2 is YFSETQ. CDR3 DNA sequence: TGCGCCAGCAGCTTGGGTCAAACACCTGAAGCTTTCTTT. Protein product: CASSLGQTPEAFF.

The J gene is TRBJ2-1, the V gene TRBV7-2, with 12 positions matching TRBD2. The CDR3 length is 16 residues. Trimming took 1 base from V and 9 from J; bases not matched to a gene: 7. The germline V gene has CDR1 SGHTA and CDR2 FQGNSA. Here the CDR3 DNA reads TGTGCCAGCAGCTTAGTACTAGCGGGAGGACTAGCTGAGCAGTTCTTC. Its protein product is CASSLVLAGGLAEQFF.

The chain links TRBV6-2 or TRBV6-3 to TRBJ1-2, with a tentative D call TRBD1 (6 bases). V dropped 2 bases and J dropped 4 bases, with 17 bases sitting between them. CDR3 length: 16 residues. Germline loops: CDR1 MNHEY, CDR2 SVGEGT. CDR3 protein: CASSYALRTGTYGYTF. In nucleotides, the CDR3 is TGTGCCAGCAGTTACGCCCTCAGAACAGGGACCTATGGCTACACCTTC.

The V call is TRBV27, the J call TRBJ1-1; TRBD1 is a possible D gene (6 bases). Per germline, CDR1 MNHEY and CDR2 SMNVEV (reference sequence). Trimming removed 3 bases at V and 4 bases at J, with 9 bases between. The CDR3 extends over 13 amino acids. CDR3 sequence: CASSFSTGTEAFF. The CDR3 DNA is TGTGCCAGCAGTTTCTCGACAGGCACTGAAGCTTTCTTT.

The chain links TRBV19 to TRBJ1-1; possibly TRBD1 for D (6 bases). CDR3 length equals 14 residues. Germline V CDR1 and CDR2: LNHDA, SQIVND (reference sequence). With 1 base removed from V and 4 bases from J, the gap between germline ends came to 10 bases. For the CDR3, the DNA is TGTGCCAGTAGTATAGTCACAGGGAGCACTGAAGCTTTCTTT. Protein: CASSIVTGSTEAFF.

The chain links TRBV27 to TRBJ2-7; 8 bases agree with TRBD2. Germline V gives CDR1 MNHEY, CDR2 SMNVEV (reference sequence). V gave up 6 bases and J gave up 3 bases; unmatched junction bases: 7. The CDR3 totals 14 residues. The CDR3 coding sequence is TGTGCCAGCAGCAAATCCGGGACTAGCTACGAGCAGTACTTC. This encodes CASSKSGTSYEQYF.

V and J are TRBV6-5 and TRBJ2-2; D might be TRBD2 (6 bases). V lost 7 bases to trimming and J lost 0 bases, with 9 bases between them. CDR3 length: 14 amino acids. CDR1 MNHEY and CDR2 SVGAGI come from the germline V gene. Here the CDR3 DNA reads TGTGCCAGCAATCCGGGGGCGAACACCGGGGAGCTGTTTTTT. It is translated as CASNPGANTGELFF.

The V call is TRBV18, the J call TRBJ2-1; D possibly corresponds to TRBD2 (6 bases). The CDR3 loop spans 15 amino acids. V was trimmed by 1 base and J by 4 bases, leaving 11 bases between them. In germline, CDR1 is KGHSH, CDR2 LQKENI. The CDR3: CASSPQEGNYNEQFF. DNA of the CDR3: TGTGCCAGCTCACCACAGGAGGGAAATTACAATGAGCAGTTCTTC.

The chain links TRBV6-5 to TRBJ1-3; D is undetermined. V gave up 11 bases and J gave up 0 bases, with 14 bases separating them. The CDR3 is 14 residues long. The germline CDR1 and CDR2 sequences are MNHEY and SVGAGI. The CDR3 sequence is CAALVNLSGNTIYF. The CDR3 nucleotides are TGTGCCGCCCTAGTCAATCTCTCTGGAAACACCATATATTTT.

The chain links TRBV27 to TRBJ1-6, with TRBD1 identical over 7 bases. The germline V gene has CDR1 MNHEY and CDR2 SMNVEV (reference sequence). The junction had 11 bases not matched to a gene; V was cut back by 5 bases and J by 10 bases. The CDR3 consists of 15 residues. The DNA for the CDR3 is TGTGCCAGCAGTGCCTTAGGTCAGGGGGTATCACCCCTCCACTTT. This translates into CASSALGQGVSPLHF.

This chain joins TRBV28 and TRBJ1-3, with D possibly being TRBD1 (5 bases). Germline V lookup: CDR1 MDHEN, CDR2 SYDVKM. The germline V and J ends were trimmed by 4 bases and 1 base, with 17 bases remaining between them. There are 17 residues in the CDR3. The DNA of the CDR3 is TGTGCCAGCAGTTCCTTTGGGGGGAAGTATTCTGGAAACACCATATATTTT. Protein: CASSSFGGKYSGNTIYF.

The V gene is TRBV9, the J gene TRBJ2-1; TRBD2 aligns across 10 bases. In germline, CDR1 is SGDLS, CDR2 YYNGEE. The CDR3 length is 15 residues. After removal of 0 bases from V and 8 bases from J, the junction contained 5 bases not matched to a gene. DNA of the CDR3: TGTGCCAGCAGCGTAGAAGCGGGAGGGTTCGATGAGCAGTTCTTC. Its translation: CASSVEAGGFDEQFF.